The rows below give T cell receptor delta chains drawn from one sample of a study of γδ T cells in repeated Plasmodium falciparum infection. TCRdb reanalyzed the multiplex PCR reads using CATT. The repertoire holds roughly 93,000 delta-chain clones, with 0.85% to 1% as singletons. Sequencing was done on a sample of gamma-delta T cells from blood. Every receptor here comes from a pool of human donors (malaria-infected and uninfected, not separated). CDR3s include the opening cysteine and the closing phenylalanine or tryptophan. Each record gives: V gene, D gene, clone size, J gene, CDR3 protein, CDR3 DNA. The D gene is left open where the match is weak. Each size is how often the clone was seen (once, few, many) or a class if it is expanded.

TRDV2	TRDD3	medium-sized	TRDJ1	CACDRGIRSSDKLIF	TGTGCCTGTGATCGGGGGATACGATCGTCCGATAAACTCATCTTT
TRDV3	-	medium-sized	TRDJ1	CAFLYTGKGNKLIF	TGTGCCTTCCTATATACTGGGAAGGGTAATAAACTCATCTTT
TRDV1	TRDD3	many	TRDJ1	CALGEIAPRGLPRDWGVSYTDKLIF	TGTGCTCTTGGGGAAATTGCCCCGCGTGGTCTCCCTCGGGACTGGGGGGTTTCTTACACCGATAAACTCATCTTT
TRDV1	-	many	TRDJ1	CALDKPRLYTDKLIF	TGTGCTCTTGACAAACCACGTCTTTACACCGATAAACTCATCTTT
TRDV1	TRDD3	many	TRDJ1	CALGDPNLGDDRGYTDKLIF	TGTGCTCTTGGGGACCCTAATTTGGGGGACGATCGGGGTTACACCGATAAACTCATCTTT
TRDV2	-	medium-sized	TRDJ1	CACDTPWAGDTTSIPDKLIF	TGTGCCTGTGACACTCCCTGGGCTGGGGACACGACTAGCATCCCCGATAAACTCATCTTT
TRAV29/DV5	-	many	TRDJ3	CAASVAGSWDTRQMFF	TGTGCAGCAAGCGTAGCGGGCTCCTGGGACACCCGACAGATGTTTTTC
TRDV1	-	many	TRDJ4	CALGLPSYLPMGDISRPLIF	TGTGCTCTTGGTCTCCCTTCCTACTTACCCATGGGGGATATTTCAAGACCCCTGATCTTT
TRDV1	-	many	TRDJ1	CALGELLTYRTDKLIF	TGTGCTCTTGGGGAACTATTGACCTATCGGACCGATAAACTCATCTTT
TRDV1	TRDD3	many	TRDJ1	CALAPTSGDTGKLIF	TGTGCTCTGGCACCTACGTCGGGGGATACGGGTAAACTCATCTTT
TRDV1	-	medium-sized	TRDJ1	CALGEQYDKLIF	TGTGCTCTTGGGGAACAGTACGATAAACTCATCTTT
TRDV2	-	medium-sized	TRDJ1	CACDKAFHLGCTDKLIF	TGTGCCTGTGACAAGGCCTTCCACTTGGGGTGTACCGATAAACTCATCTTT
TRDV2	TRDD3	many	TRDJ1	CACDPILGDHLYTDKLIF	TGTGCCTGTGACCCCATACTGGGGGACCATCTATACACCGATAAACTCATCTTT